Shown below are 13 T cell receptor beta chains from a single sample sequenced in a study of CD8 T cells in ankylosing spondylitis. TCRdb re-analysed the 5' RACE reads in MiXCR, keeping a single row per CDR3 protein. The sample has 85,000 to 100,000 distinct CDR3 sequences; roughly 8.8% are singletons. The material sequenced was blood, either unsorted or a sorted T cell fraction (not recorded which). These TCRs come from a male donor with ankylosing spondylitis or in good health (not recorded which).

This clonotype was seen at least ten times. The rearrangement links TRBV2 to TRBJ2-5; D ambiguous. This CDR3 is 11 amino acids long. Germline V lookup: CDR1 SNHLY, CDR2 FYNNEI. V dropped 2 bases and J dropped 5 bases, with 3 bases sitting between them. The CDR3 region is CASSESETQYF. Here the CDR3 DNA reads TGTGCCAGCAGTGAATCTGAGACCCAGTACTTC. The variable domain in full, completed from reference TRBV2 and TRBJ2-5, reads EPEVTQTPSHQVTQMGQEVILRCVPISNHLYFYWYRQILGQKVEFLVSFYNNEISEKSEIFDDQFSVERPDGSNFTLKIRSTKLEDSAMYFCASSESETQYFGPGTRLLVL.

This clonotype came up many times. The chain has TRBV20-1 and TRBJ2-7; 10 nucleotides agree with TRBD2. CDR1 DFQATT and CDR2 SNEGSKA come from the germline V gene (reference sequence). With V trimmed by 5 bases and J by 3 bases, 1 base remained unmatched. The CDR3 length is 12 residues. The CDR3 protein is CSARLAGYEQYF. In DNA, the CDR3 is TGCAGTGCTCGACTAGCGGGCTACGAGCAGTACTTC.

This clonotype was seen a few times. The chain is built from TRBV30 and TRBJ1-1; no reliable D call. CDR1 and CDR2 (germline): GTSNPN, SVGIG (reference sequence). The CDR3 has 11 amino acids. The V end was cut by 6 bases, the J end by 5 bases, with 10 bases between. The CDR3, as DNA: TGTGCCTGCGGGAGGGCGACTGAAGCTTTCTTT. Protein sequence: CACGRATEAFF. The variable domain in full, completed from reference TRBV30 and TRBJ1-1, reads SQTIHQWPATLVQPVGSPLSLECTVEGTSNPNLYWYRQAAGRGLQLLFYSVGIGQISSEVPQNLSASRPQDRQFILSSKKLLLSDSGFYLCACGRATEAFFGQGTRLTVV.

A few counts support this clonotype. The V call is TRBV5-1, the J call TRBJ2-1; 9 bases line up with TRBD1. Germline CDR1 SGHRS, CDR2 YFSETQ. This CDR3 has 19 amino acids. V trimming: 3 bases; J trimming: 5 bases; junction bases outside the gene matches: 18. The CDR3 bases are TGCGCCAGCAGCTCCCCACAGGGGGCGGTAGGGACAAATAACAATGAGCAGTTCTTC. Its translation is CASSSPQGAVGTNNNEQFF.

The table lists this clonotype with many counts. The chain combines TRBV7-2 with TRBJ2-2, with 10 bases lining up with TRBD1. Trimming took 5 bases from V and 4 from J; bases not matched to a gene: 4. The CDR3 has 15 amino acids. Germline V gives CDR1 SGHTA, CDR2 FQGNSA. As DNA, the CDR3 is TGTGCCAGCAGCCCCCGGACAGGGGGCACCGGGGAGCTGTTTTTT. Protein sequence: CASSPRTGGTGELFF.

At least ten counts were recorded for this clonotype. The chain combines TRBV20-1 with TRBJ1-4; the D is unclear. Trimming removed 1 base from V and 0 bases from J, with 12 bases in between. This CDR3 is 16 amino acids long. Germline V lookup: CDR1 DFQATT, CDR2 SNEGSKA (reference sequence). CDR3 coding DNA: TGCAGTGCTAGAGTTAACAGCGGTGCAACTAATGAAAAACTGTTTTTT. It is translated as CSARVNSGATNEKLFF.

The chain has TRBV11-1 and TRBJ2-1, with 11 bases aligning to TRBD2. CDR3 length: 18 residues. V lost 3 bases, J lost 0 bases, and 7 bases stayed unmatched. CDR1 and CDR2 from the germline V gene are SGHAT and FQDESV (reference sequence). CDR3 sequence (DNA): TGTGCCAGCAGCTTTCCGACTAGCGGGGCCCTCTCCTACAATGAGCAGTTCTTC. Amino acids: CASSFPTSGALSYNEQFF.

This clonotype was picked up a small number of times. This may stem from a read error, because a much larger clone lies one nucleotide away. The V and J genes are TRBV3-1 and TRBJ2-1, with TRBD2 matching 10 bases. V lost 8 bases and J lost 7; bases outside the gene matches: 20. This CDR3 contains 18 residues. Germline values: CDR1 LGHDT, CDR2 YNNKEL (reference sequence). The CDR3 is CASCFAIQRGGRRNEQFF. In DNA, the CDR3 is TGTGCCAGCTGTTTTGCTATTCAGCGGGGGGGCCGTAGGAATGAGCAGTTCTTC.

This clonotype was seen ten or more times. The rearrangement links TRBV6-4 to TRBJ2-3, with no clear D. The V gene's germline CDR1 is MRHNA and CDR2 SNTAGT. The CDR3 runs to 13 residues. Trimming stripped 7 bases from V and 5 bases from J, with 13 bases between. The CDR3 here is CASNLGKIDTQYF. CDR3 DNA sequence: TGTGCCAGCAACCTGGGGAAGATAGATACGCAGTATTTT.

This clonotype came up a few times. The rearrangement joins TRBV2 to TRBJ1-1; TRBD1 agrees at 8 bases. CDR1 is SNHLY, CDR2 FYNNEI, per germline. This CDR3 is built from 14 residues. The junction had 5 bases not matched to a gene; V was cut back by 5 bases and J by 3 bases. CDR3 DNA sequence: TGTGCCAGCAGTTCGGACAGGGAGTACACTGAAGCTTTCTTT. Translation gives CASSSDREYTEAFF.

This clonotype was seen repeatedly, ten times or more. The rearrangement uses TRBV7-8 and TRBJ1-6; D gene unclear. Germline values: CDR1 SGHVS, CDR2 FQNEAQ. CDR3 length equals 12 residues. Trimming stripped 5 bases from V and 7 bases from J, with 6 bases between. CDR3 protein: CASSGRNSPLHF. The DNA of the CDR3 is TGTGCCAGCAGCGGACGGAATTCACCCCTCCACTTT. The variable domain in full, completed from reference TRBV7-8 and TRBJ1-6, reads GAGVSQSPRYKVAKRGQDVALRCDPISGHVSLFWYQQALGQGPEFLTYFQNEAQLDKSGLPSDRFFAERPEGSVSTLKIQRTQQEDSAVYLCASSGRNSPLHFGNGTRLTVT.

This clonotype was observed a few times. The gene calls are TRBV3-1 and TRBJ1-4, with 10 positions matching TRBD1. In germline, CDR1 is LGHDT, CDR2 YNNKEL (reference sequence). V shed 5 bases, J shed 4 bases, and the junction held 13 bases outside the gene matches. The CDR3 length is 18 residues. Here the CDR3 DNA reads TGTGCCAGCAGCAAAGGGACAGGGGCCTCAGGGGGTAATGAAAAACTGTTTTTT. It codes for CASSKGTGASGGNEKLFF.

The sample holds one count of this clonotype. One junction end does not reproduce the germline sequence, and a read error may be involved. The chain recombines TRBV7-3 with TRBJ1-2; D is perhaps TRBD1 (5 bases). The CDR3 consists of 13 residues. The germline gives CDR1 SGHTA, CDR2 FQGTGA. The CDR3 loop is CVSSLLGDGGYTF. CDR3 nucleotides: TGTGTCAGCAGCTTATTGGGGGACGGCGGCTACACCTTC. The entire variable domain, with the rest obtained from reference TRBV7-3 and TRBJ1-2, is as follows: GAGVSQTPSNKVTEKGKYVELRCDPISGHTALYWYRQSLGQGPEFLIYFQGTGAADDSGLPNDRFFAVRPEGSVSTLKIQRTERGDSAVYLCVSSLLGDGGYTFGSGTRLTVV.